This passage covers 28 T cell receptor beta chains from one sample sequenced in a study of T-cell memory formation after mild COVID-19. TCRdb processed the 5' RACE reads anew with MiXCR; each CDR3 protein has one entry. The sample has 410,000 or so distinct CDR3 sequences; about a quarter are singletons. The sequenced sample was PBMCs or a T cell subset sorted from them (not recorded which). The receptors here all came from an adult woman who had mild COVID-19 (a few samples of this study predate the infection). Cell type and time point are not known.

This clonotype was counted between two and nine times. The rearrangement uses TRBV12-3 or TRBV12-4 and TRBJ1-6; no clear D gene. This CDR3 region has 14 residues. The germline V and J ends were trimmed by 6 bases and 5 bases, with 11 bases remaining between them. CDR3 protein: CASRQRRNNSPLHF. The CDR3 nucleotides are TGTGCCAGCAGACAACGACGGAATAATTCACCCCTCCACTTT.

This chain links TRBV5-1 with TRBJ1-2; D call uncertain. The germline CDR1 and CDR2 sequences are SGHRS and YFSETQ. CDR3 size: 15 residues. The V end lost 0 bases, the J end lost 3 bases, and 12 bases lay between the germline ends. CDR3 in amino acids: CASSLAGGWDYGYTF. CDR3 in DNA: TGCGCCAGCAGCTTGGCCGGCGGTTGGGACTATGGCTACACCTTC.

The chain couples TRBV5-1 to TRBJ2-3; 8 bases are shared with TRBD2. The CDR3 is 15 residues long. Germline CDR1 reads SGHRS; CDR2 reads YFSETQ. The V segment lost 7 bases and the J segment 2 bases; nucleotides outside the gene matches: 9. CDR3 sequence: CASAPGGENTDTQYF. The CDR3 DNA sequence: TGCGCCAGCGCGCCCGGGGGGGAGAACACAGATACGCAGTATTTT.

At least ten counts were recorded for this clonotype. V usage is TRBV6-6 and J usage is TRBJ1-5; D perhaps matches TRBD1 (6 bases). Germline CDR1 and CDR2: MNHNY and SVGAGI (reference sequence). The CDR3 sequence is 14 residues long. V gave up 8 bases and J gave up 4 bases, with 15 bases separating them. CDR3 DNA sequence: TGTGCCAGCTTGGGGGACATCCGGAATCAGCCCCAGCATTTT. Protein: CASLGDIRNQPQHF.

The rearrangement joins TRBV6-2 or TRBV6-3 to TRBJ2-3, with 8 bases identical to TRBD2. J was trimmed by 3 bases and V by 0 bases; bases with no gene match: 14. The CDR3 length is 19 residues. The germline gives CDR1 MNHEY, CDR2 SVGEGT. The CDR3 DNA reads TGTGCCAGCAGTTACTCGATGTTTATCGGGAGGGCCGAGACAGATACGCAGTATTTT. It yields the protein CASSYSMFIGRAETDTQYF.

The J gene is TRBJ2-2, the V gene TRBV12-3 or TRBV12-4; 10 bases are a match to TRBD1. The junction had 7 bases not matched to a gene; V was cut back by 4 bases and J by 5 bases. The CDR3 has 16 amino acids. The chain's CDR3 is CASSSRDRGITGELFF. CDR3 in DNA: TGTGCCAGCAGTTCCCGGGACAGGGGTATTACCGGGGAGCTGTTTTTT.

This clonotype came up a few times. The chain carries TRBV18 and TRBJ1-5, with unresolved D. The germline CDR1 and CDR2 sequences are KGHSH and LQKENI. V was cut by 1 base and J by 6 bases, with 7 bases left in between. This CDR3 is built from 13 residues. In nucleotides, the CDR3 is TGTGCCAGCTCACCACGGGGTGGTCAGCCCCAGCATTTT. Protein: CASSPRGGQPQHF. Filled out from reference TRBV18 and TRBJ1-5, the complete variable domain reads NAGVMQNPRHLVRRRGQEARLRCSPMKGHSHVYWYRQLPEEGLKFMVYLQKENIIDESGMPKERFSAEFPKEGPSILRIQQVVRGDSAAYFCASSPRGGQPQHFGDGTRLSIL.

The chain links TRBV29-1 to TRBJ2-5; D is possibly TRBD1 or TRBD2 (6 bases each). V shed 4 bases and J shed 5 bases, with 14 bases lying between them. CDR3 size: 13 residues. The germline V gene encodes CDR1 SQVTM and CDR2 ANQGSEA. CDR3 sequence (DNA): TGCAGCGTTGCCGAGACTAGGGGGGAGACCCAGTACTTC. Protein product: CSVAETRGETQYF. Variable domain in full (rest from reference TRBV29-1 and TRBJ2-5): SAVISQKPSRDICQRGTSLTIQCQVDSQVTMMFWYRQQPGQSLTLIATANQGSEATYESGFVIDKFPISRPNLTFSTLTVSNMSPEDSSIYLCSVAETRGETQYFGPGTRLLVL.

The V and J genes are TRBV2 and TRBJ2-5; D uncertain. V was pared by 5 bases and J by 5 bases, with 9 bases between. Germline CDR1 is SNHLY and CDR2 is FYNNEI. This CDR3 region has 12 residues. In nucleotides, the CDR3 is TGTGCCAGCAGTACAACCCGGGAGACCCAGTACTTC. This codes for CASSTTRETQYF.

This clonotype was detected a few times. The gene calls are TRBV12-3 or TRBV12-4 and TRBJ1-5; D ambiguous. The germline V and J ends were trimmed by 7 bases and 1 base, with 8 bases remaining between them. The CDR3 contains 13 residues. The CDR3 DNA reads as TGTGCCAGCAATAAGGACAGCAATCAGCCCCAGCATTTT. Its protein product is CASNKDSNQPQHF.

In DNA, the CDR3 is TGCGCCAGCAGCCAAATGGCGGCAGAATACACAGATACGCAGTATTTT. This sequence encodes CASSQMAAEYTDTQYF. V and J are TRBV5-1 and TRBJ2-3; D remains ambiguous. Germline-derived CDR1 and CDR2 are SGHRS and YFSETQ. V lost 4 bases to trimming and J lost 2 bases, with 17 bases between them. This CDR3 has 16 residues. The variable domain in full, with the rest retrieved from reference TRBV5-1 and TRBJ2-3, is KAGVTQTPRYLIKTRGQQVTLSCSPISGHRSVSWYQQTPGQGLQFLFEYFSETQRNKGNFPGRFSGRQFSNSRSEMNVSTLELGDSALYLCASSQMAAEYTDTQYFGPGTRLTVL.

The chain links TRBV7-2 to TRBJ1-5; D unclear. In germline, CDR1 is SGHTA, CDR2 FQGNSA. There are 13 residues in the CDR3. The ends were cut back, 0 bases at V and 7 bases at J, with 7 bases in the middle. The CDR3 spells CASSLAVAQPQHF. The CDR3 DNA is TGTGCCAGCAGCTTAGCGGTGGCCCAGCCCCAGCATTTT.

This chain connects TRBV29-1 to TRBJ2-1; no clear D. Per germline, CDR1 SQVTM and CDR2 ANQGSEA. This CDR3 region has 12 residues. Deletions cut 2 bases from V and 4 bases from J, with 6 bases between. The CDR3, as DNA: TGCAGCGTTGAACTAGGATACAATGAGCAGTTCTTC. Amino acid sequence: CSVELGYNEQFF.

V gene TRBV5-5 combines with J gene TRBJ1-2; weak D call: TRBD1 (6 bases). The V gene lost 4 bases and the J gene lost 0 bases, with 10 bases spanning the gap. Germline V gives CDR1 SGHKS, CDR2 YYEKEE (reference sequence). The CDR3 length is 14 residues. The CDR3 DNA reads TGTGCCAGCAGCCAGGACAGCTCTAACTATGGCTACACCTTC. Protein: CASSQDSSNYGYTF.

This clonotype appeared a few times. The V and J genes are TRBV7-9 and TRBJ2-1; 9 nucleotides match TRBD2. Germline V gene lookup returns CDR1 SEHNR and CDR2 FQNEAQ (reference sequence). This CDR3 is built from 17 residues. V was clipped by 5 bases and J by 6 bases; unmatched bases: 14. CDR3 sequence: CASSLTKLAGDGNEQFF. DNA of the CDR3: TGTGCCAGCAGCCTAACGAAATTAGCGGGAGATGGCAATGAGCAGTTCTTC.

This clonotype was found a few times. The CDR3 here is CASSHRDRVNTGELFF. Written as DNA, the CDR3 is TGTGCCAGCAGCCATCGGGACAGAGTAAACACCGGGGAGCTGTTTTTT. The chain carries TRBV7-9 and TRBJ2-2, with 7 bases matching TRBD1. The germline CDR1 and CDR2 sequences are SEHNR and FQNEAQ (reference sequence). CDR3 length: 16 residues. J gave up 2 bases and V 5 bases, and 8 bases lay outside the gene matches.

The chain combines TRBV6-5 with TRBJ1-5; D remains unclear. The V end was cut by 6 bases, the J end by 0 bases, with 6 bases between. Germline-derived CDR1 and CDR2 are MNHEY and SVGAGI. The CDR3 length is 13 residues. In DNA form, the CDR3 reads TGTGCCAGCAGAGCGTATAGCAATCAGCCCCAGCATTTT. Its translation: CASRAYSNQPQHF.

This chain joins TRBV10-3 and TRBJ2-5, with D possibly matching TRBD2 (6 bases). Trimming took 0 bases from V and 4 from J, leaving 9 bases between them. This CDR3 is 14 amino acids long. The germline V gene has CDR1 ENHRY and CDR2 SYGVKD. In nucleotides, the CDR3 is TGTGCCATCAGTGAGTCCCCCGGGGGAGAGACCCAGTACTTC. It specifies CAISESPGGETQYF.

This sequence joins TRBV7-9 and TRBJ2-1; D may correspond to TRBD1 or TRBD2 (5 bases each). V lost 5 bases and J lost 4, with 24 bases in between. Germline V CDR1 and CDR2: SEHNR, FQNEAQ (reference sequence). The CDR3 contains 18 residues. CDR3 sequence: CASSVGDPGTRRYNEQFF. The CDR3 DNA is TGTGCCAGCAGCGTAGGGGATCCCGGGACGCGCCGTTACAATGAGCAGTTCTTC.

This clonotype was detected a few times. The chain recombines TRBV9 with TRBJ1-2; TRBD1 is a possible D gene (5 bases). The germline V gene encodes CDR1 SGDLS and CDR2 YYNGEE. Deletions cut 0 bases from V and 4 bases from J, with 16 bases between. This CDR3 contains 16 residues. CDR3 sequence: CASSVGIHSGGYGYTF. In DNA form, the CDR3 reads TGTGCCAGCAGCGTAGGAATCCATTCTGGGGGCTATGGCTACACCTTC.

This clonotype was recorded many times. This chain connects TRBV7-6 to TRBJ2-3; no firm D call. The germline gives CDR1 SGHVS, CDR2 FNYEAQ. The ends were cut back, 1 base at V and 1 base at J, with 3 bases in the middle. This CDR3 comprises 13 residues. The CDR3 bases are TGTGCCAGCAGCTTAGGCCGCACAGATACGCAGTATTTT. Amino acid sequence: CASSLGRTDTQYF.

This clonotype was counted only a few times. CDR3 nucleotide sequence: TGCGCCAGCAGGGCCTTCTCTGGGGCCAACGTCCTGACTTTC. Translation: CASRAFSGANVLTF. The gene calls are TRBV4-1 and TRBJ2-6; D is ambiguous. The length of the CDR3 is 14 residues. V shed 6 bases and J shed 0 bases, with 6 bases lying between them. Looked up from germline, CDR1 is MGHRA and CDR2 is YSYEKL.

This clonotype appeared a few times. The chain combines TRBV24-1 with TRBJ2-3; 8 bases line up with TRBD1. V lost 3 bases, J lost 8 bases, and 15 bases stayed unmatched. The CDR3 consists of 17 residues. Germline V gene sequence: CDR1 KGHDR, CDR2 SFDVKD. The CDR3 bases are TGTGCCACCAGTGATCCGGACAGGGCACGAGGTCGGTCTACGCAGTATTTT. Protein: CATSDPDRARGRSTQYF.

This clonotype was picked up a small number of times. This chain joins TRBV12-3 or TRBV12-4 and TRBJ2-3, with 7 positions matching TRBD1. V shed 1 base, J shed 5 bases, and the junction held 0 bases outside the gene matches. This CDR3 has 13 amino acids. The CDR3 sequence: CASSLGQGDTQYF. CDR3 nucleotide sequence: TGTGCCAGCAGTTTAGGACAGGGAGATACGCAGTATTTT.

This chain uses TRBV25-1 with TRBJ2-1; D may be TRBD1 (7 bases). Germline CDR1 reads MGHDK; CDR2 reads SYGVNS. Deletions cut 5 bases from V and 3 bases from J, with 14 bases between. The CDR3 sequence is 15 residues long. CDR3 coding DNA: TGTGCCAGCAGTCCCGCGGGACAGCTCTACAATGAGCAGTTCTTC. Its protein product is CASSPAGQLYNEQFF.

This sequence joins TRBV7-2 and TRBJ2-3, with a weak D call TRBD2 (5 bases). Germline V gene sequence: CDR1 SGHTA, CDR2 FQGNSA. The CDR3 loop spans 13 amino acids. Trimming left V 2 bases short and J 4 bases short, with 7 bases between. The CDR3 DNA reads as TGTGCCAGCAGCTTAAGGCGGGCAGATACGCAGTATTTT. Translating gives CASSLRRADTQYF. The complete variable domain, with remaining parts taken from reference TRBV7-2 and TRBJ2-3, reads GAGVSQSPSNKVTEKGKDVELRCDPISGHTALYWYRQSLGQGLEFLIYFQGNSAPDKSGLPSDRFSAERTGGSVSTLTIQRTQQEDSAVYLCASSLRRADTQYFGPGTRLTVL.

Only one count was recorded for this clonotype. The chain is built from TRBV9 and TRBJ2-1, with 8 bases lining up with TRBD2. CDR1 is SGDLS and CDR2 is YYNGEE in the germline V gene. After removal of 0 bases from V and 0 bases from J, the junction contained 5 bases not matched to a gene. This CDR3 comprises 17 residues. Here the CDR3 DNA reads TGTGCCAGCAGCGTAGTATGGAGCGGGAGCTCCTACAATGAGCAGTTCTTC. It is translated as CASSVVWSGSSYNEQFF.

The table lists this clonotype with a few counts. The chain couples TRBV4-1 to TRBJ2-1; the match to TRBD1 covers 8 bases. The germline V gene encodes CDR1 MGHRA and CDR2 YSYEKL. CDR3 length: 15 amino acids. Germline trimming cut 3 bases from V and 8 bases from J; bases unmatched to any gene: 9. The CDR3 DNA reads TGCGCCAGCAGCCAGAAGGGGACAGGCCCCGATGAGCAGTTCTTC. Its translation: CASSQKGTGPDEQFF.